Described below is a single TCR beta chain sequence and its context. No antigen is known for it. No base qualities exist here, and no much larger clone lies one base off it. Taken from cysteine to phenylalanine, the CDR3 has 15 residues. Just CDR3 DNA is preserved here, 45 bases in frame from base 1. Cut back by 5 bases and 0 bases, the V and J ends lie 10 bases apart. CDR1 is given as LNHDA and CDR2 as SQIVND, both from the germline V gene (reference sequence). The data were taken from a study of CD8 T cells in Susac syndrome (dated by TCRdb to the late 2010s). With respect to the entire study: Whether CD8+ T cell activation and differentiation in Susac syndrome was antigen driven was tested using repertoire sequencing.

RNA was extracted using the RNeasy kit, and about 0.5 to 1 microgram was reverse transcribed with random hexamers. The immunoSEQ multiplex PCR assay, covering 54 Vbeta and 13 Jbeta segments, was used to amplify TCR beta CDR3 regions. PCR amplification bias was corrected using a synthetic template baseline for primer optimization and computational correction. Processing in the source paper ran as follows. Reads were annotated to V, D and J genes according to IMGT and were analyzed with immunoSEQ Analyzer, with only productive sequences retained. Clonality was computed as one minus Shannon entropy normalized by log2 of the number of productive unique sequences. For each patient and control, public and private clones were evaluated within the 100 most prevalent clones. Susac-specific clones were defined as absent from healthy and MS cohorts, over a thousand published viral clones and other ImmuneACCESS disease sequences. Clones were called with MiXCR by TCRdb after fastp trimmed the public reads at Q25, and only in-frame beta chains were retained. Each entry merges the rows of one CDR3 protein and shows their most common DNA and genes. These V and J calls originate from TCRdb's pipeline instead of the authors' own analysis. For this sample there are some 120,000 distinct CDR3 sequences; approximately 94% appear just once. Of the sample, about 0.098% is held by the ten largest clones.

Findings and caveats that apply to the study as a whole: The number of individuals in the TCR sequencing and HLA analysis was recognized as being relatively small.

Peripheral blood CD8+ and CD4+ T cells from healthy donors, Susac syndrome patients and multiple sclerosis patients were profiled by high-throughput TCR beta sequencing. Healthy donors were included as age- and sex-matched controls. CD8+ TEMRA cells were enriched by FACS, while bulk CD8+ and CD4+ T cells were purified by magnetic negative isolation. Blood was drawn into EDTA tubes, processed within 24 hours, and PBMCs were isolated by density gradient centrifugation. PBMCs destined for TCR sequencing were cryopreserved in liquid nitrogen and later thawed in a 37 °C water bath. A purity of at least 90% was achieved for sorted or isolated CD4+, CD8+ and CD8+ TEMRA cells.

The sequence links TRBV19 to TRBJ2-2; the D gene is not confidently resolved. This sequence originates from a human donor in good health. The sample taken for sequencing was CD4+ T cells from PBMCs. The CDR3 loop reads CASSRPESNTGELFF. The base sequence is TGTGCCAGTAGTCGGCCGGAATCGAACACCGGGGAGCTGTTTTTT.